These 4 T cell receptor beta chains came from one sample sequenced in a study of early T cells in non-severe SARS-CoV-2 infection. TCRdb re-called the 5' RACE reads through MiXCR, storing one row per CDR3 protein. Of around 81,000 distinct CDR3 sequences listed, around 14% are singletons. Sequencing was done on a sample of whole blood. All receptors derive from an adult who was a healthcare worker with PCR-confirmed SARS-CoV-2 infection or an uninfected control (not recorded which).

This clonotype was found many times. The chain combines TRBV12-3 or TRBV12-4 with TRBJ1-2; 7 bases are a match to TRBD1. V was clipped by 6 bases and J by 2 bases; unmatched bases: 6. The CDR3 consists of 14 residues. In DNA, the CDR3 is TGTGCCAGCAGCCGCAGGGGGATGAACTATGGCTACACCTTC. It encodes CASSRRGMNYGYTF.

At least ten counts were recorded for this clonotype. The genes are TRBV20-1 and TRBJ2-5; 10 bases are shared with TRBD2. The CDR3 contains 16 residues. Germline values: CDR1 DFQATT, CDR2 SNEGSKA (reference sequence). CDR3 protein: CSSGERGGGTQETQYF. For the CDR3, the DNA is TGCAGCTCCGGAGAGCGGGGGGGAGGGACCCAAGAGACCCAGTACTTC.

This clonotype was found a few times. The chain couples TRBV6-2 or TRBV6-3 to TRBJ1-2; D not certain. The CDR3 contains 15 residues. Germline values: CDR1 MNHEY, CDR2 SVGEGT. Trimming removed 11 bases at V and 1 base at J, with 20 bases between. CDR3 nucleotide sequence: TGTGCCTTTGACGGGAGGAGAGGGTATAACTATGGCTACACCTTC. Translated, it gives CAFDGRRGYNYGYTF.

The CDR3 sequence is CASSVEGLQTDTQYF. The CDR3, as DNA: TGTGCCAGCAGCGTGGAGGGACTCCAAACAGATACGCAGTATTTT. The V call is TRBV9, the J call TRBJ2-3, with D perhaps TRBD2 (6 bases). V was pared by 2 bases and J by 3 bases, with 13 bases between. The CDR3 loop spans 15 amino acids. The germline V gene has CDR1 SGDLS and CDR2 YYNGEE.